The T cell receptor (beta chain) under discussion was sequenced for a study of PD-1 blockade in classical Hodgkin lymphoma. As concerns this clone: Its target is not known.

Overall study findings and caveats: Reasons behind the repertoire differences stay unclear, perhaps disease activity or earlier therapy. Whereas CD4+ TCR diversity had risen significantly by C4D1, CD8+ TCR diversity had not. According to reports, newly diagnosed patients had lower baseline TCR diversity than healthy donors, and relapsed/refractory patients had lower baseline TCR diversity still.

The CDR3 has 15 residues. Trimming stripped 3 bases from V and 2 bases from J, with 13 bases between. The germline gives CDR1 MNHEY, CDR2 SVGAGI. Time point: cycle 4 day 1 (C4D1), after around six weeks of nivolumab. Every one of the patients relapsed after autologous stem cell transplantation (brentuximab vedotin exposure was variable). Here immunoSEQ multiplex PCR was the method, and the copy in TCRdb shows in-frame clones only, minus some. In the table there are about 47,000 clones, 60% to 80% of which are singletons. The clonotype comes from a human donor with classical Hodgkin lymphoma. The chain has TRBV6-5 and TRBJ1-1; no clear D. Sequencing was performed on peripheral blood mononuclear cells (PBMCs), taken before the fourth cycle of nivolumab. The CDR3 DNA is TGTGCCAGCAGTTATCGCCAGGACGTAAACACTGAAGCTTTCTTT. Its translation is CASSYRQDVNTEAFF.